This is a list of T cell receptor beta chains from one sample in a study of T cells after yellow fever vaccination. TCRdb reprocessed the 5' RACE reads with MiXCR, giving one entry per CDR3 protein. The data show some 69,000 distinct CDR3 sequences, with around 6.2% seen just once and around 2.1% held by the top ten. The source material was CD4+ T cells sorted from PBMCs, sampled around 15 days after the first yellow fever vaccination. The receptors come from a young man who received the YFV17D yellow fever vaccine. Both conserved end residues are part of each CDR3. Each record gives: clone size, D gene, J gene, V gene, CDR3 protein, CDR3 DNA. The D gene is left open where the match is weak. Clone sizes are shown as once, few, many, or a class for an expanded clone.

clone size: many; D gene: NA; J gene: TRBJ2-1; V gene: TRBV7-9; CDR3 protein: CASSPGEQFF; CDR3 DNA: TGTGCCAGCAGCCCCGGGGAGCAGTTCTTC
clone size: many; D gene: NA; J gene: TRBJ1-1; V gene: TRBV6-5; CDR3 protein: CASSYSQGRSTEAFF; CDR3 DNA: TGTGCCAGCAGTTACTCCCAGGGGCGTAGCACTGAAGCTTTCTTT
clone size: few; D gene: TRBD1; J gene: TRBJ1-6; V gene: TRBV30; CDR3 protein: CAWTRDRGSPLHF; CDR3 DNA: TGTGCCTGGACCCGGGACAGGGGCTCACCCCTCCACTTT
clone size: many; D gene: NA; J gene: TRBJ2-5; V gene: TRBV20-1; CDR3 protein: CSASSGSKTAETQYF; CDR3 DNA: TGCAGTGCTAGTTCGGGGTCCAAGACGGCAGAGACCCAGTACTTC
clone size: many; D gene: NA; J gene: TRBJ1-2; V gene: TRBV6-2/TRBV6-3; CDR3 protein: CASRWDPNYGYTF; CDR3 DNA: TGTGCCAGCCGCTGGGACCCCAACTATGGCTACACCTTC
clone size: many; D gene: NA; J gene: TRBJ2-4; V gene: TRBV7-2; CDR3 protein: CASSFFYREDIQYF; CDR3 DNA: TGTGCCAGCAGCTTTTTTTACAGGGAGGACATTCAGTACTTC
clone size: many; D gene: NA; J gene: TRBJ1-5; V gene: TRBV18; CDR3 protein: CASSPGHNQPQHF; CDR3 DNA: TGTGCCAGCTCACCAGGACACAATCAGCCCCAGCATTTT
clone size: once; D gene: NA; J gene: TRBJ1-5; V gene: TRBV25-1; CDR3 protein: CASGPGHRDYSNQPQHF; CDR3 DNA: TGTGCCAGCGGCCCCGGGCACCGAGACTATAGCAATCAGCCCCAGCATTTT
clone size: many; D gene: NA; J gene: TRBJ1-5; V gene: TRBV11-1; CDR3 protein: CASSYSGDQPQHF; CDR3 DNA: TGTGCCAGCAGCTACTCTGGGGATCAGCCCCAGCATTTT
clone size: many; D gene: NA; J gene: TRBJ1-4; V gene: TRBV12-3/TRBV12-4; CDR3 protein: CASSLGGEKLFF; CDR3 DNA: TGTGCCAGCAGTTTGGGGGGGGAAAAACTGTTTTTT
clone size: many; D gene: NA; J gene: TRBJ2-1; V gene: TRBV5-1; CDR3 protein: CASSLEKRRNEQFF; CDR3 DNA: TGCGCCAGCAGCTTGGAGAAACGGCGGAATGAGCAGTTCTTC
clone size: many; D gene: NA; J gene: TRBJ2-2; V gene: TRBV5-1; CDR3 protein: CASSWGSAGDGELFF; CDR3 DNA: TGCGCCAGCAGCTGGGGCTCAGCAGGGGACGGGGAGCTGTTTTTT
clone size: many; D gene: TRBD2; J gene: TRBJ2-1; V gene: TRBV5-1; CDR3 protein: CASSPVGGGYNEQFF; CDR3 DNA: TGCGCCAGCAGCCCGGTTGGGGGGGGATACAATGAGCAGTTCTTC
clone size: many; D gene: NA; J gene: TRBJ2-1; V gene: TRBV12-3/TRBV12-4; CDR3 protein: CASSPELIDNEQFF; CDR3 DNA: TGTGCCAGCAGTCCCGAACTTATTGACAATGAGCAGTTCTTC
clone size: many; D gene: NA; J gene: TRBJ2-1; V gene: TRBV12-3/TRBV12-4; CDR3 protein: CASSLEGSSSYNEQFF; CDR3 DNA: TGTGCCAGCAGTTTAGAAGGGAGCAGCTCCTACAATGAGCAGTTCTTC
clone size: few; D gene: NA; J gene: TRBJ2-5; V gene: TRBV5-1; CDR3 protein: CASSSPGGQETQYF; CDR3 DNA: TGCGCCAGCAGCAGCCCCGGGGGACAAGAGACCCAGTACTTC
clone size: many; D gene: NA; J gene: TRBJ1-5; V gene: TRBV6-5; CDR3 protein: CASSYDVNQPQHF; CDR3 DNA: TGTGCCAGCAGTTACGACGTAAATCAGCCCCAGCATTTT
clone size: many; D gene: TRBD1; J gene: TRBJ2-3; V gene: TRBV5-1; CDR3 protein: CASSFGTGGGDTQYF; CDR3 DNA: TGCGCCAGCAGCTTCGGGACAGGGGGGGGAGATACGCAGTATTTT
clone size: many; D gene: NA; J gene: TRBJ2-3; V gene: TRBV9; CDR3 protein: CASSVEGKRTDTQYF; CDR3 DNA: TGTGCCAGCAGCGTAGAAGGGAAACGCACAGATACGCAGTATTTT
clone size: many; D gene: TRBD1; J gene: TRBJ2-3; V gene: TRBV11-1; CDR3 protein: CASSLAPGTGGARDTQYF; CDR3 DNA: TGTGCCAGCAGCTTAGCACCCGGGACAGGGGGCGCAAGGGATACGCAGTATTTT
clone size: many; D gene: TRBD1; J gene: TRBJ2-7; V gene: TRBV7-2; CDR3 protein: CASSLVGDRADEQYF; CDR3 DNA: TGTGCCAGCAGCTTAGTTGGGGACAGGGCAGACGAGCAGTACTTC
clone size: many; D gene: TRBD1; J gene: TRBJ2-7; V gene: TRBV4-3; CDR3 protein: CASSRPGQSSYEQYF; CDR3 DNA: TGCGCCAGCAGCCGACCGGGACAGAGCTCCTACGAGCAGTACTTC
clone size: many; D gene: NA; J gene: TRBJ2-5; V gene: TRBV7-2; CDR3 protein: CASSFLFEETQYF; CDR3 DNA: TGTGCCAGCAGCTTTCTTTTCGAAGAGACCCAGTACTTC
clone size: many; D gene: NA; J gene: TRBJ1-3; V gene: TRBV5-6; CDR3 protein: CASSLAGRYSGNTIYF; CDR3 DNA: TGTGCCAGCAGCCTGGCGGGACGGTACTCTGGAAACACCATATATTTT
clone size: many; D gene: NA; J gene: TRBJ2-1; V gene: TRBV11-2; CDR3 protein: CASSLGTLYNEQFF; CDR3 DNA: TGTGCCAGCAGCTTAGGAACGCTATACAATGAGCAGTTCTTC
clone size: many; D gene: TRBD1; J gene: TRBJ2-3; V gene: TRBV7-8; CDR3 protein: CASSSIRGLGADTQYF; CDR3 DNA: TGTGCCAGCAGCTCGATCAGGGGGCTAGGGGCAGATACGCAGTATTTT
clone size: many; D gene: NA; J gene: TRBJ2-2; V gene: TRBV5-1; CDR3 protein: CASSLGDRGGELFF; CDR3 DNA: TGCGCCAGCAGCTTGGGGGACCGCGGCGGGGAGCTGTTTTTT
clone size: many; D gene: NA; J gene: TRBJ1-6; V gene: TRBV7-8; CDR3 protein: CASSLDVSYNSPLHF; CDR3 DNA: TGTGCCAGCAGCTTAGACGTTTCCTATAATTCACCCCTCCACTTT
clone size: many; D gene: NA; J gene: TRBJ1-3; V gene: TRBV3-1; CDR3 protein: CASSLGRENTIYF; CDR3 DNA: TGTGCCAGCAGTCTGGGACGTGAAAACACCATATATTTT
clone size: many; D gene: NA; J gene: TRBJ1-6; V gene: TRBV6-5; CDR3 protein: CASSYSSRGDSPLHF; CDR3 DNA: TGTGCCAGCAGTTACTCTTCCAGGGGTGATTCACCCCTCCACTTT